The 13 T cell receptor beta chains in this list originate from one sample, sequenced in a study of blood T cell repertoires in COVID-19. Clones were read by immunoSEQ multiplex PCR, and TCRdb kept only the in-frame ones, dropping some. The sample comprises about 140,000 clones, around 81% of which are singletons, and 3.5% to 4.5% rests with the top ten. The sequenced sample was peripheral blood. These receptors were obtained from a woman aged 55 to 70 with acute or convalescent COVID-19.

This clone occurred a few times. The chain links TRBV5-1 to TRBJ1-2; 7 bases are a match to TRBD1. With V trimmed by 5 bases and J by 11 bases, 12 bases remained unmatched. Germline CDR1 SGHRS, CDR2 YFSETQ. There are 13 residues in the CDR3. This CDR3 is CASRFGDRELYTF. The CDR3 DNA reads TGCGCCAGCAGGTTCGGAGACAGGGAATTGTACACCTTC. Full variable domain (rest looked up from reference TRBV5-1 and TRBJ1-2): KAGVTQTPRYLIKTRGQQVTLSCSPISGHRSVSWYQQTPGQGLQFLFEYFSETQRNKGNFPGRFSGRQFSNSRSEMNVSTLELGDSALYLCASRFGDRELYTFGSGTRLTVV.

The CDR3 loop reads CASSEGGARTEAFF. The DNA for the CDR3 is TGTGCCAGCAGTGAAGGCGGGGCGAGGACTGAAGCTTTCTTT. V and J are TRBV2 and TRBJ1-1, with a weak D call TRBD1 (5 bases). V lost 1 base and J 5 bases, leaving 11 bases between the germline ends. The CDR3 length is 14 residues. From germline, CDR1 is SNHLY and CDR2 FYNNEI.

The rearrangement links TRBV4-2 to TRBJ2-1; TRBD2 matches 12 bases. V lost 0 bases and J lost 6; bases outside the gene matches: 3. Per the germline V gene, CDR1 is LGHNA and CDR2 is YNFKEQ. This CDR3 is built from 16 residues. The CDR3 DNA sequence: TGTGCCAGCAGCCAAGATCGACTAGCGGGAGTCAATGAGCAGTTCTTC. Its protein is CASSQDRLAGVNEQFF.

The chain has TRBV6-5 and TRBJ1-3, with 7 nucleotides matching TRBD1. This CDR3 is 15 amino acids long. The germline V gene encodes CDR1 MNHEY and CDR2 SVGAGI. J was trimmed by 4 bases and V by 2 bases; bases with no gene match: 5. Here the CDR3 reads CASSYTTGQGNTIYF. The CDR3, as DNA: TGTGCCAGCAGTTACACGACAGGGCAAGGAAACACCATATATTTT.

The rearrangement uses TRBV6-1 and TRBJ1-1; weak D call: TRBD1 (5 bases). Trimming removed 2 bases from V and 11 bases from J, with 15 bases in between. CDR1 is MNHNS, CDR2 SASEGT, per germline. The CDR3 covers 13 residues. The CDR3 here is CASSEKGSVVAFF. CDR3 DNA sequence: TGTGCCAGCAGTGAAAAGGGGTCAGTTGTGGCTTTCTTT.

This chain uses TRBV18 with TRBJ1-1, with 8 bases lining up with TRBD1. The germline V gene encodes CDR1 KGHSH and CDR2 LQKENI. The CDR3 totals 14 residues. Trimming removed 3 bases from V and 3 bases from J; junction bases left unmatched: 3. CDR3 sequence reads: CASSPTGADTEAFF. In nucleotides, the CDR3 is TGTGCCAGCTCACCGACAGGGGCGGACACTGAAGCTTTCTTT. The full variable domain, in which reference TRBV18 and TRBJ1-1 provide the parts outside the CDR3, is NAGVMQNPRHLVRRRGQEARLRCSPMKGHSHVYWYRQLPEEGLKFMVYLQKENIIDESGMPKERFSAEFPKEGPSILRIQQVVRGDSAAYFCASSPTGADTEAFFGQGTRLTVV.

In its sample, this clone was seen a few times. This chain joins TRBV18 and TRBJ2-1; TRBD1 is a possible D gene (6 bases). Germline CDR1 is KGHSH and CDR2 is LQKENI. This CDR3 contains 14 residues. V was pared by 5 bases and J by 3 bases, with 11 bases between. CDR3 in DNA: TGTGCCAGCTCAATTACAGGGTACTACAATGAGCAGTTCTTC. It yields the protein CASSITGYYNEQFF.

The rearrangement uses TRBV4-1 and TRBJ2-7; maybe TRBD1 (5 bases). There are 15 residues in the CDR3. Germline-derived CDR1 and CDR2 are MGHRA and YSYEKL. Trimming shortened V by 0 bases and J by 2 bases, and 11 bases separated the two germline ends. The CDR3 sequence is CASSQEDTITYEQYF. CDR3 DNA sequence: TGCGCCAGCAGCCAAGAGGACACTATAACCTACGAGCAGTACTTC.

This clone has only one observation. The CDR3 is CASSLSPWGRRMDTQYF. The CDR3 nucleotides are TGTGCCAGCAGTTTATCCCCCTGGGGGCGTAGAATGGATACGCAGTATTTT. The chain couples TRBV28 to TRBJ2-3; possible D gene TRBD1, 6 bases. The CDR3 runs 17 residues. The germline V gene has CDR1 MDHEN and CDR2 SYDVKM. Trimming took off 1 base at V and 6 bases at J, with 20 bases between the two ends.

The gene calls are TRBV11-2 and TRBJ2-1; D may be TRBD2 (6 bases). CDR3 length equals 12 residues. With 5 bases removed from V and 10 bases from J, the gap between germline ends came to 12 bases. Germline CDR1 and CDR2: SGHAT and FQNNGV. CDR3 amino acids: CASSPGVREQFF. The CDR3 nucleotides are TGTGCCAGCAGCCCGGGGGTGCGGGAGCAGTTCTTC.

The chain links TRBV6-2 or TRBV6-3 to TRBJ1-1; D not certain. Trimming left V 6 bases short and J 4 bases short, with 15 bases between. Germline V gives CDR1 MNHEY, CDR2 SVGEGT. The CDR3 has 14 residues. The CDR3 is CASSSPRFGTEAFF. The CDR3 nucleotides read TGTGCCAGCAGCTCGCCTCGGTTCGGCACTGAAGCTTTCTTT.

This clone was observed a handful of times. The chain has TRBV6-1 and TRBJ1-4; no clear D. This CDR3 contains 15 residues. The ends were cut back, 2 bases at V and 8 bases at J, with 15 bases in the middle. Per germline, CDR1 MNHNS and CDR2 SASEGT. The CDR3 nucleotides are TGTGCCAGCAGTGAAATCAGGCTTAATGGAGAAAAACTGTTTTTT. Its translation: CASSEIRLNGEKLFF.

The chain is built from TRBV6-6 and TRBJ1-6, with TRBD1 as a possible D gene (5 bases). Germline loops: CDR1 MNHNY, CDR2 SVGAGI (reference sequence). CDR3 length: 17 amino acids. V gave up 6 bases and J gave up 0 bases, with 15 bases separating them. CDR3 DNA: TGTGCCAGCAGCCGAGACAGTATCCACTCCTATAATTCACCCCTCCACTTT. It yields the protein CASSRDSIHSYNSPLHF.